The rows below give T cell receptor beta chains drawn from one sample of a study of T-cell reconstitution after alpha-beta-depleted transplantation in children. TCRdb used MiXCR to reprocess the PCR reads, holding one entry per CDR3 protein. The sample yields about 470,000 distinct CDR3 sequences, approximately 42% seen once. Sequenced here: PBMCs, sampled before TCRalphabeta/CD19-depleted stem cell transplant. The receptors were sampled from a girl aged 2 to 10 with aplastic anemia, due to receive a stem cell transplant. Each CDR3 is given with its conserved first and last residue. D genes are given only for firm matches. Size is omitted from some rows. Given values are once, few, many or a class for expanded clones.

j_call | clone_size | v_call | d_call | cdr3_aa | cdr3_nt
TRBJ2-2 | - | TRBV3-1 | - | CATSQDTGPRVTGELFF | TGTGCCACCTCCCAAGATACGGGACCCCGTGTCACCGGGGAGCTGTTTTTT
TRBJ1-6 | many | TRBV7-3 | - | CASSPGVIFDSPLHF | TGTGCCAGCAGCCCGGGGGTCATTTTCGATTCACCCCTCCACTTT
TRBJ2-3 | few | TRBV11-2 | - | CASSSPLTRSTDTQYF | TGTGCCAGCAGCTCCCCCCTGACACGAAGCACAGATACGCAGTATTTT
TRBJ2-7 | many | TRBV29-1 | TRBD1 | CSVGQGQGSYEQYF | TGCAGCGTCGGACAGGGCCAGGGCTCCTACGAGCAGTACTTC
TRBJ2-3 | - | TRBV28 | - | CASSLETARNTDTQYF | TGTGCCAGCAGTCTGGAGACAGCCCGAAACACAGATACGCAGTATTTT
TRBJ1-1 | - | TRBV5-5 | - | CASSLGGHLNTEAFF | TGTGCCAGCAGCTTGGGAGGACACCTGAACACTGAAGCTTTCTTT
TRBJ2-5 | many | TRBV30 | - | CAWSKDLGETQYF | TGTGCCTGGAGTAAGGACCTGGGGGAGACCCAGTACTTC
TRBJ2-5 | - | TRBV12-3/TRBV12-4 | TRBD1 | CASRRQGAGETQYF | TGTGCCAGCAGGAGACAGGGGGCGGGTGAGACCCAGTACTTC
TRBJ2-6 | - | TRBV18 | TRBD2 | CASSRPGLAISGANVLTF | TGTGCCAGCTCACGACCGGGACTAGCGATCTCTGGGGCCAACGTCCTGACTTTC
TRBJ2-1 | - | TRBV10-2 | TRBD1 | CASADRVSAIYNEQFF | TGCGCCAGCGCCGACAGGGTTTCAGCCATCTACAATGAGCAGTTCTTC
TRBJ2-7 | - | TRBV29-1 | - | CSVKGLGPYEQYF | TGCAGCGTCAAGGGGTTGGGCCCCTACGAGCAGTACTTC
TRBJ2-7 | many | TRBV5-1 | - | CASSLVGTAYEQYF | TGCGCCAGCAGCTTGGTCGGCACCGCCTACGAGCAGTACTTC